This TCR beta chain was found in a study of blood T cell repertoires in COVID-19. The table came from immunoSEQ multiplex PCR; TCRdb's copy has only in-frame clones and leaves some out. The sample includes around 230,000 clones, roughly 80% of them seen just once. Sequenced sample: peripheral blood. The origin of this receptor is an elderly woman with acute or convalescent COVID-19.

The CDR3 DNA sequence: TGCAGCTCCCTAGCGGGAAGCACAGATACGCAGTATTTT. Protein product: CSSLAGSTDTQYF. This rearrangement joins TRBV29-1 to TRBJ2-3, with 9 bases fitting TRBD2. CDR1 is SQVTM and CDR2 is ANQGSEA in the germline V gene. This CDR3 region has 13 residues. With V trimmed by 8 bases and J by 0 bases, 3 bases remained unmatched.